The clone carrying this T cell receptor beta chain was recorded a few times. This CDR3 region has 15 residues. V was shortened by 4 bases and J by 0 bases, with 12 bases between the two germline ends. From germline, CDR1 is SGHTA and CDR2 FQGNSA. These data belong to a study of early T cells in non-severe SARS-CoV-2 infection. Whole-study context: Sequencing of unsorted whole blood was done on bulk RNA, leaving chains unpaired.

Researchers attached unique molecular identifiers to individual cDNA molecules. MiXCR was run by TCRdb on the 5' RACE reads, yielding one entry per CDR3 protein. The sample yields about 29,000 distinct CDR3 sequences, more than 4.5% seen once. The V gene is TRBV7-2, the J gene TRBJ1-1; a weak D match, TRBD1 (6 bases). Sequenced input: whole blood. This TCR came from an adult who was a healthcare worker with PCR-confirmed SARS-CoV-2 infection or an uninfected control (not recorded which). The CDR3 is CASSSRGFMNTEAFF. CDR3 DNA: TGTGCCAGCAGCTCCAGGGGTTTCATGAACACTGAAGCTTTCTTT.